The present TCR beta chain was sequenced within a study of blood T cell repertoires in COVID-19. TCRdb's table, derived via immunoSEQ multiplex PCR, lists solely in-frame clones and lacks some. The table records approximately 180,000 clones, approximately 80% of them present only once. Germline CDR1 reads SEHNR; CDR2 reads FQNEAQ (reference sequence). Trimming removed 3 bases at V and 2 bases at J, with 17 bases between. The CDR3 totals 17 residues. The TCR was taken from a woman aged 45-60 years who had recovered from COVID-19. The V and J genes are TRBV7-9 and TRBJ1-3; D call uncertain. The sample taken for sequencing was PBMCs or T cells enriched from blood (not recorded which). DNA of the CDR3: TGTGCCAGCAGCTTTGGGCCAGCTATCCCCCCTGGAAACACCATATATTTT. This translates into CASSFGPAIPPGNTIYF.